The rows below give T cell receptor beta chains drawn from one sample of a study of cytomegalovirus exposure and HLA in healthy donors. The method was immunoSEQ multiplex PCR; TCRdb's version includes in-frame clones alone and lacks a portion of them. The table has about 67,000 clones, about four fifths seen once; the top ten hold around 2.9%. The sample comprised PBMCs. These TCRs come from a woman aged 25 to 39 in good health and CMV-seronegative. The CDR3 runs from the conserved cysteine through the conserved F or W. Fields, in order: D gene, J gene, clone size, V gene, CDR3 DNA, CDR3 protein. The D gene is left open where the match is weak. Part of the rows lack a size; the others show once, few, many or a class for expanded clones.

D gene: NA
J gene: TRBJ1-5
clone size: NA
V gene: TRBV7-2
CDR3 DNA: TGTGCCAGCAGCTTGAACAGGGCCGGGCAGCCCCAGCATTTT
CDR3 protein: CASSLNRAGQPQHF

D gene: NA
J gene: TRBJ1-5
clone size: few
V gene: TRBV4-1
CDR3 DNA: TGCGCCAGCAGCCACCGGGACAACAATCAGCCCCAGCATTTT
CDR3 protein: CASSHRDNNQPQHF

D gene: NA
J gene: TRBJ1-5
clone size: few
V gene: TRBV19
CDR3 DNA: TGTGCCAGTAGTATAGGTTTCGGAGAATACGGCAATCAGCCCCAGCATTTT
CDR3 protein: CASSIGFGEYGNQPQHF

D gene: TRBD1
J gene: TRBJ1-2
clone size: few
V gene: TRBV18
CDR3 DNA: TGTGCCAGCTCACCAATACAGGGGTACTATGGCTACACCTTC
CDR3 protein: CASSPIQGYYGYTF

D gene: NA
J gene: TRBJ1-3
clone size: NA
V gene: TRBV5-1
CDR3 DNA: TGCGCCAGCAGCTTGGCCGTAGGAGCAGATGGAAACACCATATATTTT
CDR3 protein: CASSLAVGADGNTIYF

D gene: NA
J gene: TRBJ2-7
clone size: few
V gene: TRBV6-1
CDR3 DNA: TGTGCCAGCAGTGAAGTCGGCAGGGTGACGGTCTACGAGCAGTACTTC
CDR3 protein: CASSEVGRVTVYEQYF

D gene: TRBD1
J gene: TRBJ1-2
clone size: NA
V gene: TRBV7-9
CDR3 DNA: TGTGCCAGCAGCTTGCCCTTACAGGGGGGCTACACCTTC
CDR3 protein: CASSLPLQGGYTF

D gene: TRBD1
J gene: TRBJ2-2
clone size: once
V gene: TRBV10-1
CDR3 DNA: TGCGCCAGCAGTGAGTCAGGGACAGGGGACACCGGGGAGCTGTTTTTT
CDR3 protein: CASSESGTGDTGELFF

D gene: NA
J gene: TRBJ2-3
clone size: NA
V gene: TRBV5-1
CDR3 DNA: TGCGCCAGCAGCCTCGGGACAACTAGCACAGATACGCAGTATTTT
CDR3 protein: CASSLGTTSTDTQYF

D gene: TRBD2
J gene: TRBJ2-7
clone size: NA
V gene: TRBV5-1
CDR3 DNA: TGCGCCAGCAGCTTGGTTTGGACTAGCGGGGACTACGAGCAGTACTTC
CDR3 protein: CASSLVWTSGDYEQYF

D gene: NA
J gene: TRBJ1-4
clone size: once
V gene: TRBV21-1
CDR3 DNA: TGTGCCAGCAGCAAACTTGGGACAGGGGGGAAATTTCGGGCTAATGAAAAACTGTTTTTT
CDR3 protein: CASSKLGTGGKFRANEKLFF

D gene: NA
J gene: TRBJ2-2
clone size: NA
V gene: TRBV5-4
CDR3 DNA: TGTGCCAGCAGCCTCTCGACAGGGAACACCGGGGAGCTGTTTTTT
CDR3 protein: CASSLSTGNTGELFF

D gene: TRBD1
J gene: TRBJ1-5
clone size: NA
V gene: TRBV19
CDR3 DNA: TGTGCCAGTAGTACCCCAGGACAGGGGCCCAATCAGCCCCAGCATTTT
CDR3 protein: CASSTPGQGPNQPQHF

D gene: TRBD1
J gene: TRBJ1-4
clone size: NA
V gene: TRBV6-1
CDR3 DNA: TGTGCCAGCAGTGAGGGTCTAGGGCAGGGGGCGAGGGGGAATGAAAAACTGTTTTTT
CDR3 protein: CASSEGLGQGARGNEKLFF

D gene: TRBD1
J gene: TRBJ2-1
clone size: NA
V gene: TRBV28
CDR3 DNA: TGTGCCAGCAGTGTCGACAGGGTGTATACCAATGAGCAGTTCTTC
CDR3 protein: CASSVDRVYTNEQFF

D gene: TRBD1
J gene: TRBJ1-1
clone size: NA
V gene: TRBV5-1
CDR3 DNA: TGCGCCAGCAGCGGGTGGACAGGGGAGGGGAACACTGAAGCTTTCTTT
CDR3 protein: CASSGWTGEGNTEAFF

D gene: NA
J gene: TRBJ2-7
clone size: NA
V gene: TRBV7-8
CDR3 DNA: TGTGCCAGCAGCTTACTTGTGGGGGCAGACTACGAGCAGTACTTC
CDR3 protein: CASSLLVGADYEQYF

D gene: TRBD1
J gene: TRBJ1-5
clone size: NA
V gene: TRBV6-6
CDR3 DNA: TGTGCCAGCAGTTACTCCCGGGACAGGGTTCTTGAGCCCCAGCATTTT
CDR3 protein: CASSYSRDRVLEPQHF

D gene: TRBD2
J gene: TRBJ2-1
clone size: NA
V gene: TRBV7-8
CDR3 DNA: TGTGCCAGCAGCCCCAAGCCTCGACTAGCGGGAGACTACAATGAGCAGTTCTTC
CDR3 protein: CASSPKPRLAGDYNEQFF

D gene: NA
J gene: TRBJ1-2
clone size: NA
V gene: TRBV2
CDR3 DNA: TGTGCCAGCAGTGCCCGACATCTCAACTATGGCTACACCTTC
CDR3 protein: CASSARHLNYGYTF

D gene: NA
J gene: TRBJ1-1
clone size: NA
V gene: TRBV19
CDR3 DNA: TGTGCCAGTAGTATGGAGGGAGTTGAAGCTTTCTTT
CDR3 protein: CASSMEGVEAFF

D gene: NA
J gene: TRBJ2-1
clone size: NA
V gene: TRBV6-4
CDR3 DNA: TGTGCCAGCAGTGATGCACAGAACAATGAGCAGTTCTTC
CDR3 protein: CASSDAQNNEQFF

D gene: TRBD2
J gene: TRBJ2-1
clone size: NA
V gene: TRBV6-5
CDR3 DNA: TGTGCCAGCAGTGGGGGACTAGGTGAGCAGTTCTTC
CDR3 protein: CASSGGLGEQFF

D gene: NA
J gene: TRBJ1-1
clone size: NA
V gene: TRBV27
CDR3 DNA: TGTGCCAGCACCCCTGGGGCGCTGAACACTGAAGCTTTCTTT
CDR3 protein: CASTPGALNTEAFF

D gene: TRBD2
J gene: TRBJ2-2
clone size: NA
V gene: TRBV9
CDR3 DNA: TGTGCCAGCAGCGTCTCGACTAGCGGGGGGGCCGCGAACACCGGGGAGCTGTTTTTT
CDR3 protein: CASSVSTSGGAANTGELFF

D gene: NA
J gene: TRBJ2-1
clone size: NA
V gene: TRBV5-4
CDR3 DNA: TGTGCCAGCAGCTTGGGGCTAGCGTTTGCTGAGCAGTTCTTC
CDR3 protein: CASSLGLAFAEQFF

D gene: TRBD1
J gene: TRBJ1-1
clone size: NA
V gene: TRBV11-2
CDR3 DNA: TGTGCCAGCAGCGTGACAGGGCCTCAGACTTTCTTT
CDR3 protein: CASSVTGPQTFF

D gene: TRBD1
J gene: TRBJ2-3
clone size: NA
V gene: TRBV27
CDR3 DNA: TGTGCCAGCAGCCCCCGGACAGGGGAAACAGATACGCAGTATTTT
CDR3 protein: CASSPRTGETDTQYF

D gene: TRBD1
J gene: TRBJ2-7
clone size: NA
V gene: TRBV19
CDR3 DNA: TGTGCCGCAGGTAGGGGGCTGTACGAGCAGTACTTC
CDR3 protein: CAAGRGLYEQYF

D gene: TRBD1
J gene: TRBJ2-7
clone size: NA
V gene: TRBV6-5
CDR3 DNA: TGTGCCAGCAGTTCCCCGGGACAGGGGTTCTACGAGCAGTACTTC
CDR3 protein: CASSSPGQGFYEQYF

D gene: TRBD1
J gene: TRBJ1-2
clone size: NA
V gene: TRBV28
CDR3 DNA: TGTGCCAGCAGTTTACTGAGGGGACAGGACCCGATCTACACCTTC
CDR3 protein: CASSLLRGQDPIYTF

D gene: TRBD1
J gene: TRBJ2-1
clone size: NA
V gene: TRBV10-1
CDR3 DNA: TGCGCCAGCAGTGCCGAGACAGGGGCGATAAACGAGCAGTTCTTC
CDR3 protein: CASSAETGAINEQFF

D gene: NA
J gene: TRBJ1-3
clone size: few
V gene: TRBV5-8
CDR3 DNA: TGTGCCAGCAGCCTTCTCCACGGGACTCCAGGAAACACCATATATTTT
CDR3 protein: CASSLLHGTPGNTIYF

D gene: NA
J gene: TRBJ2-7
clone size: NA
V gene: TRBV2
CDR3 DNA: TGTGCCAGCAGTGAGAAGGGGGAGAGGTACGAGCAGTACTTC
CDR3 protein: CASSEKGERYEQYF

D gene: TRBD1
J gene: TRBJ1-1
clone size: NA
V gene: TRBV5-4
CDR3 DNA: TGTGCCAGCAGTTTACAGGGGGTGGGGAACACTGAAGCTTTCTTT
CDR3 protein: CASSLQGVGNTEAFF

D gene: NA
J gene: TRBJ2-1
clone size: few
V gene: TRBV7-2
CDR3 DNA: TGTGCCAGCAGCCCAACTTCCAATGAGCAGTTCTTC
CDR3 protein: CASSPTSNEQFF

D gene: TRBD1
J gene: TRBJ2-2
clone size: NA
V gene: TRBV18
CDR3 DNA: TGTGCCAGCTCACGACAGGGGTTGGCGAACACCGGGGAGCTGTTTTTT
CDR3 protein: CASSRQGLANTGELFF

D gene: TRBD2
J gene: TRBJ2-6
clone size: few
V gene: TRBV6-1
CDR3 DNA: TGTGCCAGCAGAAGCGGGGGGGCTGGGGCCAACGTCCTGACTTTC
CDR3 protein: CASRSGGAGANVLTF

D gene: NA
J gene: TRBJ1-5
clone size: NA
V gene: TRBV28
CDR3 DNA: TGTGCCACCGAGGGGGGCAATCAGCCCCAGCATTTT
CDR3 protein: CATEGGNQPQHF

D gene: NA
J gene: TRBJ2-5
clone size: NA
V gene: TRBV19
CDR3 DNA: TGTGCCAGTAGTATAAGGTCTGCGGTGGAGACCCAGTACTTC
CDR3 protein: CASSIRSAVETQYF

D gene: NA
J gene: TRBJ2-2
clone size: NA
V gene: TRBV6-1
CDR3 DNA: TGTGCCAGCAGTGAAGCGAGGGAGAGGGAGCTGTTTTTT
CDR3 protein: CASSEARERELFF

D gene: TRBD1
J gene: TRBJ1-2
clone size: NA
V gene: TRBV6-5
CDR3 DNA: TGTGCCAGCAGTTCTACAGGGGGCCATAACTATGGCTACACCTTC
CDR3 protein: CASSSTGGHNYGYTF